These T cell receptor beta chains were read from a single sample in a study of CD4 T cells in relation to SARS-CoV-2 and coronaviruses. TCRdb's copy holds only in-frame clones and misses some; the assay was immunoSEQ multiplex PCR. The sample records some 20,000 clones, under 85% being singletons. For these receptors, no antigen is known. Sequenced input: CD4+ T cells from PBMCs, cultured in vitro. These receptors were collected from a human donor in good health. Each CDR3 is given with its conserved first and last residue. Fields, in order: J gene, CDR3 length, V gene, D gene, clone size, CDR3 protein, CDR3 DNA. D genes are given only for firm matches. Expanded clones are given a class, and other clones once, few, many or no size at all.

>TRBJ2-7|14|TRBV2|.|.
CASSWTPNTYEQYF
TGTGCCAGCAGTTGGACTCCTAACACCTACGAGCAGTACTTC
>TRBJ2-5|11|TRBV11-2|.|.
CASSVQETQYF
TGTGCCAGCAGCGTGCAAGAGACCCAGTACTTC
>TRBJ1-6|13|TRBV3-1/TRBV3-2|.|.
CASSQGPPLPLHF
TGTGCCAGCAGCCAAGGCCCCCCCCTCCCCCTCCACTTT
>TRBJ2-7|16|TRBV19|TRBD2|.
CASSRSLAGDSYEQYF
TGTGCCAGTAGTAGATCTCTAGCGGGGGACTCCTACGAGCAGTACTTC
>TRBJ2-3|19|TRBV5-6|.|.
CASSQRRSWDIAPGDTQYF
TGTGCCAGCAGCCAGCGAAGGTCCTGGGACATAGCCCCGGGAGATACGCAGTATTTT
>TRBJ1-6|14|TRBV19|.|.
CASSIKRDNSPLHF
TGTGCCAGTAGTATTAAACGGGATAATTCACCCCTCCACTTT
>TRBJ2-7|14|TRBV5-1|TRBD2|.
CASSTTSGPYEQYF
TGCGCCAGCAGCACGACTAGCGGCCCCTACGAGCAGTACTTC
>TRBJ1-2|14|TRBV5-4|TRBD1|.
CASSPDRGNYGYTF
TGTGCCAGCAGCCCGGACAGGGGTAACTATGGCTACACCTTC
>TRBJ2-5|16|TRBV11-3|.|few
CASSLGGRGTEETQYF
TGTGCCAGCAGCTTAGGAGGGCGGGGAACAGAAGAGACCCAGTACTTC
>TRBJ2-3|15|TRBV6-6|.|.
CASQGHSLHTDTQYF
TGTGCCAGCCAGGGACACTCGCTACACACAGATACGCAGTATTTT
>TRBJ2-7|12|TRBV12-3/TRBV12-4|.|.
CASSPQRYEQYF
TGTGCCAGCAGTCCCCAAAGGTACGAGCAGTACTTC
>TRBJ1-5|13|TRBV2|.|.
CASRPERGQPQHF
TGTGCCAGCAGGCCCGAAAGGGGGCAGCCCCAGCATTTT
>TRBJ1-2|11|TRBV28|.|.
CASSSSSGYTF
TGTGCCAGCAGTTCAAGTAGCGGCTACACCTTC
>TRBJ2-5|16|TRBV9|TRBD2|.
CASSVALAAVGETQYF
TGTGCCAGCAGCGTAGCTCTAGCGGCCGTCGGGGAGACCCAGTACTTC
>TRBJ1-1|15|TRBV18|.|.
CASSPPVGANTEAFF
TGTGCCAGCTCACCACCGGTGGGCGCGAACACTGAAGCTTTCTTT
>TRBJ2-5|16|TRBV15|TRBD2|.
CATSRDGTSGRETQYF
TGTGCCACCAGCAGAGATGGGACTAGCGGGAGGGAGACCCAGTACTTC
>TRBJ1-6|14|TRBV5-1|TRBD1|.
CASALGQGNSPLHF
TGCGCCAGCGCGCTGGGACAGGGGAATTCACCCCTCCACTTT
>TRBJ2-2|14|TRBV5-1|.|.
CASSPPTNTGELFF
TGCGCCAGCAGCCCCCCGACGAACACCGGGGAGCTGTTTTTT
>TRBJ2-5|13|TRBV10-3|.|.
CAISATRQETQYF
TGTGCCATCAGTGCGACTCGACAAGAGACCCAGTACTTC
>TRBJ2-1|23|TRBV19|TRBD2|once
CASRPNRGGMTSGSRGSYNEQFF
TGTGCCAGTAGACCAAACAGGGGTGGTATGACTAGCGGGAGTCGAGGCTCCTACAATGAGCAGTTCTTC
>TRBJ1-2|14|TRBV18|.|once
CASSQKQGNHGYTF
TGTGCCAGCTCACAAAAACAGGGAAACCATGGCTACACCTTC
>TRBJ2-3|11|TRBV6-5|.|.
CASRREHTQYF
TGTGCCAGCAGGAGGGAGCATACGCAGTATTTT
>TRBJ2-5|17|TRBV3-1/TRBV3-2|TRBD2|.
CASSRYFGTIQQETQYF
TGTGCCAGCAGCCGGTATTTCGGGACTATCCAACAAGAGACCCAGTACTTC
>TRBJ2-5|10|TRBV20-1|.|.
CSAFRGTQYF
TGCAGTGCTTTCAGGGGGACCCAGTACTTC
>TRBJ1-6|14|TRBV6-1|.|.
CASSEKGWNSPLHF
TGTGCCAGCAGTGAAAAGGGTTGGAATTCACCCCTCCACTTT
>TRBJ1-5|15|TRBV19|.|.
CASSIPTRGNQPQHF
TGTGCCAGTAGTATCCCGACCCGGGGCAATCAGCCCCAGCATTTT
>TRBJ2-1|13|TRBV3-1/TRBV3-2|TRBD1|.
CASSKQGLDEQFF
TGTGCCAGCAGCAAACAGGGGTTAGATGAGCAGTTCTTC
>TRBJ1-2|14|TRBV6-6|.|once
CASSHDQVNYGYTF
TGTGCCAGCAGTCACGACCAGGTTAACTATGGCTACACCTTC
>TRBJ2-7|19|TRBV15|.|.
CATSPRGGGRGRESYEQYF
TGTGCCACCAGCCCGAGAGGGGGCGGGAGAGGACGGGAGTCCTACGAGCAGTACTTC
>TRBJ1-1|15|TRBV9|.|once
CASSVQWGAGTEAFF
TGTGCCAGCAGCGTACAATGGGGGGCTGGCACTGAAGCTTTCTTT